Presented here are 21 T cell receptor beta chains from one specimen sequenced in a study of memory CD8 T cells in hepatitis C reinfection. Documented time point: late/post reinfection, 12 to 24 weeks after detection. The sorted cells went straight to TCR sequencing with no prior in vitro expansion. Clones were sequenced by immunoSEQ multiplex PCR, and TCRdb holds only the in-frame ones, with some missing. The table lists about 43,000 clones, approximately 92% of them singletons. Material: naive CD8+ T cells sorted from blood. The receptors were sampled from a man between 18 and 29 years old with hepatitis C virus infection.

This chain links TRBV27 with TRBJ2-1; 10 bases align to TRBD1. The V and J ends lost 4 bases and 4 bases, in that order; junction bases with no gene match: 7. Germline CDR1 is MNHEY and CDR2 is SMNVEV (reference sequence). The CDR3 runs 16 residues. This CDR3 reads CASSSRQGAAYNEQFF. CDR3 in DNA: TGTGCCAGCAGTTCCAGACAGGGGGCCGCTTACAATGAGCAGTTCTTC.

The chain has TRBV18 and TRBJ1-1; the match to TRBD1 covers 9 bases. Germline V CDR1 and CDR2: KGHSH, LQKENI. There are 17 residues in the CDR3. After removal of 3 bases from V and 1 base from J, the junction contained 9 bases not matched to a gene. This chain's CDR3 is CASSPGQDRGPNTEAFF. The CDR3 bases are TGTGCCAGCTCACCCGGGCAGGACAGGGGACCGAACACTGAAGCTTTCTTT.

The chain joins TRBV27 to TRBJ2-7; 14 bases fit TRBD2. J gave up 3 bases and V 4 bases, and 5 bases lay outside the gene matches. CDR1 MNHEY and CDR2 SMNVEV come from the germline V gene (reference sequence). The CDR3 consists of 16 residues. CDR3: CASSSGLAGAIYEQYF. The CDR3 coding sequence is TGTGCCAGCAGTTCGGGACTAGCGGGGGCAATCTACGAGCAGTACTTC.

V is TRBV5-1 and J is TRBJ1-1, with no clear D. CDR3 length: 13 residues. Germline assignment: CDR1 SGHRS and CDR2 YFSETQ. V was clipped by 0 bases and J by 1 base, with 4 bases between them. Here the CDR3 reads CASSLGENTEAFF. The CDR3 DNA reads TGCGCCAGCAGCTTGGGAGAGAACACTGAAGCTTTCTTT.

The chain carries TRBV28 and TRBJ1-1; D might be TRBD1 (6 bases). The CDR3 spans 12 residues. In germline, CDR1 is MDHEN, CDR2 SYDVKM. Trimming shortened V by 6 bases and J by 10 bases, and 15 bases separated the two germline ends. The CDR3 sequence is CASSPDSLRAFF. The CDR3 nucleotides read TGTGCCAGCAGCCCGGACAGTTTGAGAGCTTTCTTT. Full variable domain (remainder filled in from reference TRBV28 and TRBJ1-1): DVKVTQSSRYLVKRTGEKVFLECVQDMDHENMFWYRQDPGLGLRLIYFSYDVKMKEKGDIPEGYSVSREKKERFSLILESASTNQTSMYLCASSPDSLRAFFGQGTRLTVV.

V is TRBV19 and J is TRBJ2-1, with 10 bases aligning to TRBD2. The CDR3 extends over 15 amino acids. V trimming: 2 bases; J trimming: 7 bases; junction bases outside the gene matches: 5. The germline CDR1 and CDR2 sequences are LNHDA and SQIVND (reference sequence). This chain's CDR3 is CASSIILAGENEQFF. CDR3 DNA: TGTGCCAGTAGTATAATCCTAGCGGGAGAGAATGAGCAGTTCTTC.

This rearrangement joins TRBV13 to TRBJ1-2; 10 bases align to TRBD1. CDR1 is PRHDT, CDR2 FYEKMQ, per germline (reference sequence). This CDR3 contains 14 residues. V lost 2 bases and J lost 6; bases outside the gene matches: 3. CDR3 nucleotides: TGTGCCAGCAGCTTAAGGACAGGGGGGGATGGCTACACCTTC. Translated, it gives CASSLRTGGDGYTF. Full variable domain (remainder filled in from reference TRBV13 and TRBJ1-2): AAGVIQSPRHLIKEKRETATLKCYPIPRHDTVYWYQQGPGQDPQFLISFYEKMQSDKGSIPDRFSAQQFSDYHSELNMSSLELGDSALYFCASSLRTGGDGYTFGSGTRLTVV.

The chain recombines TRBV5-6 with TRBJ1-6; possible D gene TRBD1, 6 bases. V was pared by 0 bases and J by 8 bases, with 15 bases between. In germline, CDR1 is SGHDT, CDR2 YYEEEE. This CDR3 is built from 16 residues. CDR3 region: CASSLELQGFYSPLHF. CDR3 DNA sequence: TGTGCCAGCAGCTTGGAACTACAGGGATTCTATTCACCCCTCCACTTT.

This clone occurred once. V is TRBV30 and J is TRBJ2-5; 9 nucleotides match TRBD2. The CDR3 loop spans 15 amino acids. The V and J ends lost 0 bases and 9 bases, in that order; junction bases with no gene match: 11. CDR1 and CDR2 from the germline V gene are GTSNPN and SVGIG (reference sequence). The CDR3 region has the DNA TGTGCCTGGAGTGTACGCGGGGGGGCCTTCGAGGCCCAGTACTTC. Translation: CAWSVRGGAFEAQYF.

This clone was recorded a few times. The DNA of the CDR3 is TGTGCCAGCAGCTTAGGGGGACTAGCGGGGAACAATGAGCAGTTCTTC. It encodes CASSLGGLAGNNEQFF. The rearrangement joins TRBV7-9 to TRBJ2-1; 13 nucleotides agree with TRBD2. There are 16 residues in the CDR3. Germline V gene data show CDR1 as SEHNR and CDR2 as FQNEAQ (reference sequence). V gave up 1 base and J gave up 5 bases; unmatched junction bases: 2.

The V gene is TRBV5-1, the J gene TRBJ2-7, with 8 bases identical to TRBD2. Trimming at V came to 4 bases and at J to 4 bases, leaving 7 bases not matched to a gene. Germline CDR1 reads SGHRS; CDR2 reads YFSETQ. The CDR3 runs to 14 residues. The CDR3 DNA reads TGCGCCAGCAGCCCGGGACTAGTGTTGTACGAGCAGTACTTC. It specifies CASSPGLVLYEQYF.

This clone is a singleton in its sample. The V and J genes are TRBV4-3 and TRBJ2-2; D uncertain. The CDR3 is 15 residues long. Germline values: CDR1 LGHNA, CDR2 YSLEER. Trimming cost V 0 bases and J 3 bases, with 8 bases left between them. In DNA, the CDR3 is TGCGCCAGCAGCCAAGACAGTTCGTACACCGGGGAGCTGTTTTTT. It translates to CASSQDSSYTGELFF.

The chain carries TRBV19 and TRBJ2-3; 8 bases match TRBD2. There are 15 residues in the CDR3. CDR1 is LNHDA, CDR2 SQIVND, per germline (reference sequence). Germline trimming cut 5 bases from V and 7 bases from J; bases unmatched to any gene: 11. CDR3 protein: CASSDGRGAVNTQYF. The DNA of the CDR3 is TGTGCCAGTAGTGACGGGAGGGGAGCAGTAAATACGCAGTATTTT.

The chain links TRBV9 to TRBJ2-5; D possibly corresponds to TRBD1 (5 bases). Germline V lookup: CDR1 SGDLS, CDR2 YYNGEE. This CDR3 comprises 14 residues. Trimming removed 2 bases at V and 1 base at J, with 9 bases between. The CDR3 spells CASSVGAVQETQYF. The DNA of the CDR3 is TGTGCCAGCAGCGTTGGGGCGGTCCAAGAGACCCAGTACTTC.

This clone was observed once. The rearrangement joins TRBV7-2 to TRBJ2-7, with 8 bases matching TRBD1. Per the germline V gene, CDR1 is SGHTA and CDR2 is FQGNSA. The CDR3 loop spans 17 amino acids. After removal of 5 bases from V and 1 base from J, the junction contained 13 bases not matched to a gene. The chain's CDR3 is CASSATGGRRSSYEQYF. The CDR3 nucleotides read TGTGCCAGCAGCGCCACAGGGGGGCGCCGCAGTTCCTACGAGCAGTACTTC.

This clone was counted a single time. The V call is TRBV13, the J call TRBJ2-6; possible D gene TRBD2, 5 bases. V lost 5 bases and J lost 0, with 17 bases in between. Germline CDR1 and CDR2: PRHDT and FYEKMQ (reference sequence). The CDR3 extends over 18 amino acids. This CDR3 is CASSLVGSGSSGANVLTF. In DNA form, the CDR3 reads TGTGCCAGCAGCCTGGTGGGATCTGGGAGCTCTGGGGCCAACGTCCTGACTTTC.

The V gene is TRBV11-2, the J gene TRBJ1-2, with 8 bases that match TRBD1. The V segment lost 5 bases and the J segment 8 bases; nucleotides outside the gene matches: 16. This CDR3 has 16 amino acids. Germline lookup yields CDR1 SGHAT and CDR2 FQNNGV. The CDR3 DNA sequence: TGTGCCAGCAGCCCCCCCGGGTACTTAAACAGGGGGGGCTACACCTTC. The encoded protein is CASSPPGYLNRGGYTF.

The chain links TRBV6-1 to TRBJ1-6; D possibly corresponds to TRBD1 (6 bases). The V gene lost 6 bases and the J gene lost 7 bases, with 16 bases spanning the gap. Germline CDR1 reads MNHNS; CDR2 reads SASEGT. The CDR3 is 15 residues long. CDR3 protein: CASSPRDIGNSPLHF. The CDR3 DNA reads TGTGCCAGCAGCCCAAGGGACATAGGGAATTCACCCCTCCACTTT.

The chain carries TRBV7-2 and TRBJ2-5; maybe TRBD1 (5 bases). The J call may be in error: the DNA end matches TRBJ2-7 better. This CDR3 comprises 15 residues. The V gene's germline CDR1 is SGHTA and CDR2 FQGNSA. The CDR3 nucleotides read TGTGCCAGCAGCATCACAACGCAGGGATACTACGAGCAGTACTTC. As protein: CASSITTQGYYEQYF.

V and J are TRBV28 and TRBJ2-1, with TRBD2 matching over 10 bases. CDR3 length equals 17 residues. Germline V gives CDR1 MDHEN, CDR2 SYDVKM. Trimming at V came to 4 bases and at J to 8 bases, leaving 14 bases not matched to a gene. As DNA, the CDR3 is TGTGCCAGCAGTTCCCAACTGAGGGGACTAGCGTTCCATGAGCAGTTCTTC. Its translation is CASSSQLRGLAFHEQFF.

The chain employs TRBV7-9 and TRBJ2-1; 8 bases line up with TRBD1. Germline CDR1 SEHNR, CDR2 FQNEAQ (reference sequence). The CDR3 is made up of 16 amino acids. V dropped 7 bases and J dropped 6; count of bases not matched to a gene: 14. The CDR3 reads CASIPPGQGTGNEQFF. CDR3 coding DNA: TGTGCCAGCATCCCCCCTGGACAGGGCACTGGCAATGAGCAGTTCTTC.